Below are 2 T cell receptor beta chains sequenced from a single sample in a study of blood T cell repertoires in COVID-19 (dated by TCRdb to the early 2020s). The library was generated by the immunoSEQ multiplex PCR assay. TCRdb's version of the immuneACCESS table is confined to in-frame rearrangements and falls short of the full clone set. An unresolved V gene accounts for under half of the shortfall where checked; the remainder is of unknown origin. This sample lists approximately 450,000 clones; about 85% were detected once. Together, the top ten hold approximately 2% of the sample. The sequenced material came from PBMCs or T cells enriched from blood (not recorded which). Receptors were obtained from a young woman with acute COVID-19.

This chain links TRBV7-9 with TRBJ1-3; tentatively, D is TRBD1 (6 bases). This CDR3 spans 16 amino acids. Trimming cost V 5 bases and J 0 bases, with 14 bases left between them. Germline CDR1 is SEHNR and CDR2 is FQNEAQ (reference sequence). Here the CDR3 reads CASSRRTANSGNTIYF. The CDR3, as DNA: TGTGCCAGCAGCCGACGGACAGCAAACTCTGGAAACACCATATATTTT.

This chain connects TRBV5-4 to TRBJ2-3; 7 bases line up with TRBD2. V trimming: 2 bases; J trimming: 0 bases; junction bases outside the gene matches: 3. The CDR3 has 15 residues. Germline CDR1 and CDR2: SGHNT and YYREEE (reference sequence). This CDR3 reads CASSLAGLSTDTQYF. The CDR3 DNA is TGTGCCAGCAGCTTAGCGGGGCTGAGCACAGATACGCAGTATTTT.